These 12 T cell receptor beta chains were all obtained from the same sample, sequenced in a study of T cells in Graves' hyperthyroidism and ophthalmopathy. Amplification targeted TCR beta CDR3 regions from RNA transcripts. In the first-round RT-PCR of the TCR CDR3, the HTBI primer set was used. TCRdb re-derived calls from the multiplex PCR reads in MiXCR, one entry per CDR3 protein. The data show some 370,000 distinct CDR3 sequences, roughly 17% seen once. Sequenced input: blood. The origin of the receptors is a woman aged 25 to 39 with Graves' hyperthyroidism that later progressed to Graves' ophthalmopathy.

The chain carries TRBV6-1 and TRBJ1-2; no definite D call. The CDR3 is made up of 15 amino acids. Germline V lookup: CDR1 MNHNS, CDR2 SASEGT. Trimming took off 2 bases at V and 5 bases at J, with 15 bases between the two ends. CDR3 in amino acids: CASSEWWDLGYGYTF. The DNA of the CDR3 is TGTGCCAGCAGTGAATGGTGGGATCTCGGGTATGGCTACACCTTC.

The chain uses TRBV28 and TRBJ1-2, with 9 bases aligning to TRBD1. The CDR3 sequence is 16 residues long. Germline V gene data show CDR1 as MDHEN and CDR2 as SYDVKM. V was clipped by 6 bases and J by 4 bases; unmatched bases: 12. CDR3 amino acids: CASSPLLGTGIYGYTF. The CDR3 DNA reads TGTGCCAGCAGCCCGCTTCTTGGGACAGGGATCTATGGCTACACCTTC.

This chain links TRBV19 with TRBJ1-2; 9 bases align to TRBD1. Germline assignment: CDR1 LNHDA and CDR2 SQIVND (reference sequence). The CDR3 is 15 residues long. After removal of 3 bases from V and 4 bases from J, the junction contained 6 bases not matched to a gene. CDR3 amino acids: CASSMMGQGGYGYTF. CDR3 DNA sequence: TGTGCCAGTAGTATGATGGGACAGGGAGGCTATGGCTACACCTTC. The full variable domain, with the rest looked up from reference TRBV19 and TRBJ1-2, is DGGITQSPKYLFRKEGQNVTLSCEQNLNHDAMYWYRQDPGQGLRLIYYSQIVNDFQKGDIAEGYSVSREKKESFPLTVTSAQKNPTAFYLCASSMMGQGGYGYTFGSGTRLTVV.

CDR3 coding DNA: TGTGCCAGCAGCGCGGACAGGGTCCCTGAAGCTTTCTTT. Translated, it gives CASSADRVPEAFF. This rearrangement joins TRBV12-3 or TRBV12-4 to TRBJ1-1; 8 nucleotides align to TRBD1. The CDR3 consists of 13 residues. V was clipped by 6 bases and J by 6 bases; unmatched bases: 6.

In its sample, this clonotype was seen many times. This chain joins TRBV10-3 and TRBJ2-6; D is uncertain. Looked up from germline, CDR1 is ENHRY and CDR2 is SYGVKD. Trimming removed 3 bases at V and 0 bases at J, with 9 bases between. The CDR3 is 16 amino acids. The chain's CDR3 is CAISDSGVSGANVLTF. The CDR3 DNA follows: TGTGCCATCAGTGATTCGGGCGTCTCTGGGGCCAACGTCCTGACTTTC.

In DNA, the CDR3 is TGTGCCAGCAGTTATACGGGTAGCAATCAGCCCCAGCATTTT. Its protein is CASSYTGSNQPQHF. V is TRBV6-2 or TRBV6-3 and J is TRBJ1-5; D is uncertain. Germline CDR1 and CDR2: MNHEY and SVGEGT. Between the trimmed V and J ends, which lost 3 bases and 0 bases, there was a span of 6 bases. The length of the CDR3 is 14 residues.

The rearrangement uses TRBV29-1 and TRBJ1-3; unclear D gene. The length of the CDR3 is 13 residues. Germline CDR1 is SQVTM and CDR2 is ANQGSEA. The V end was cut by 6 bases, the J end by 0 bases, with 9 bases between. CDR3 DNA: TGCAGCGTCGCAGATTACTCTGGAAACACCATATATTTT. Its protein product is CSVADYSGNTIYF.

This clonotype was picked up many times. The genes are TRBV6-1 and TRBJ1-1; D uncertain. From germline, CDR1 is MNHNS and CDR2 SASEGT. Trimming shortened V by 5 bases and J by 3 bases, and 22 bases separated the two germline ends. This CDR3 contains 17 residues. The CDR3 coding sequence is TGTGCCAGCAGTTATTCGGAGGCGACCGATGCTCACACTGAAGCTTTCTTT. Its protein is CASSYSEATDAHTEAFF.

At least ten counts were recorded for this clonotype. The chain joins TRBV6-2 or TRBV6-3 to TRBJ1-1; no clear D gene. In germline, CDR1 is MNHEY, CDR2 SVGEGT. With 4 bases removed from V and 1 base from J, the gap between germline ends came to 4 bases. CDR3 size: 12 residues. In DNA form, the CDR3 reads TGTGCCAGCAGTTGGAGGAACACTGAAGCTTTCTTT. The encoded protein is CASSWRNTEAFF.

This clonotype was seen once. The chain combines TRBV2 with TRBJ2-3, with TRBD1 matching 9 bases. The CDR3 extends over 21 amino acids. Germline trimming cut 3 bases from V and 1 base from J; bases unmatched to any gene: 20. Looked up from germline, CDR1 is SNHLY and CDR2 is FYNNEI. In DNA form, the CDR3 reads TGTGCCAGCAGTGACCCACGACCCGGGCCGGAATGGACAGGGGGCACAGATACGCAGTATTTT. It codes for CASSDPRPGPEWTGGTDTQYF.

This clonotype was found a few times. The rearrangement uses TRBV29-1 and TRBJ1-2; unclear D gene. Deletions cut 2 bases from V and 4 bases from J, with 20 bases between. The germline V gene has CDR1 SQVTM and CDR2 ANQGSEA. This CDR3 spans 16 amino acids. CDR3 amino acids: CSVEMPEEANFYGYTF. Here the CDR3 DNA reads TGCAGCGTTGAAATGCCAGAAGAGGCGAACTTCTATGGCTACACCTTC. Supplemented by reference TRBV29-1 and TRBJ1-2, the full variable domain reads SAVISQKPSRDICQRGTSLTIQCQVDSQVTMMFWYRQQPGQSLTLIATANQGSEATYESGFVIDKFPISRPNLTFSTLTVSNMSPEDSSIYLCSVEMPEEANFYGYTFGSGTRLTVV.

The chain has TRBV9 and TRBJ2-1; 10 bases are a match to TRBD2. This CDR3 has 14 residues. Per germline, CDR1 SGDLS and CDR2 YYNGEE. J gave up 9 bases and V 3 bases, and 6 bases lay outside the gene matches. The CDR3 sequence: CASSGSGGASEQFF. CDR3 sequence (DNA): TGTGCCAGCAGCGGAAGCGGGGGGGCAAGTGAGCAGTTCTTC.